Below, one T cell receptor beta chain is given with its context. This clone was seen just once. Its antigen remains undetermined. Per-base qualities were not stored, and no clone one base away is much larger. CDR1 and CDR2 are drawn from the germline V gene (reference sequence): LNHDA, SQIVND. From the cysteine up to the phenylalanine, the CDR3 has a length of 14 residues. CDR3 DNA is the only sequence kept; it has 42 bases, read in frame from the first base. From V the trimming removes 5 bases and from J it removes 4 bases, while the gene matches leave 7 bases of the junction unaccounted for. The sample originates from a study of blood T cell repertoires in COVID-19 (dated by TCRdb to the early 2020s). With regard to the full study: Samples from collaborators originated in the United States, Italy and Spain and spanned both the acute and convalescent phases of COVID-19. The material from the prospective study consisted of cDNA or gDNA derived from T cells, B-cell-depleted T cells, or PBMCs. Subjects who had been exposed to COVID-19, were actively infected with it, or had recovered from it provided the deeply sampled blood TCRbeta repertoires that made up the dataset. The repertoires were released in a freely available public database intended as a resource for research on the immune response to SARS-CoV-2. Samples came from the ongoing ImmuneRACE study (first 160 participants) plus 1,254 subjects from 6 global collaborators. A de-identified subject ID, COVID-19 status, age in years and sex were almost always included in the sample metadata. HLA class I and class II types, where available, came from metadata supplied by the sample provider rather than from assay-based typing.

In the prospective study, participants were about 18 to 90 years old, resided in about two dozen geographic areas of the United States, and were enrolled through a virtual design. Cohort assignment in the prospective study relied on participant-reported clinical history from a screening survey and a study questionnaire. Recovered participants in ImmuneRACE Cohort 3 were defined as having two consecutive negative NP/OP PCR tests, clearance from a healthcare professional, or resolution of symptoms. Mobile phlebotomists in the prospective study collected whole blood, serum and a nasopharyngeal or oropharyngeal swab from every participant. Participants in the prospective study had the option to provide additional blood draws and questionnaires over an approximately 2-month period. Before DNA extraction, blood samples from the prospective study were shipped at room temperature or frozen. The immunoSEQ Assay, a bias-controlled multiplex PCR, was used to amplify TCRbeta CDR3 regions from genomic DNA. Concerning the study's data processing: The number of nucleated cells in each sample was estimated from the amplification of reference gene primers within the assay. Sequence reads were collapsed and filtered to measure the absolute abundance of every unique TCRbeta CDR3 rearrangement. For each sample, productive Simpson clonality was calculated by taking the square root of Simpson's diversity index across productive rearrangements. What TCRdb holds here is the immuneACCESS table cut down to in-frame rearrangements. Part of the clones is not present; checked against another copy, under half of the missing clones reflect an unresolved V gene, and the others are unexplained. Clonal size and the V and J genes are those of that table, whereas D and trimming came from the DNA. Present in this sample are around 250,000 clones, under 90% of which were seen just once. The ten largest clones capture about 14% of the sample.

General study outcomes and caveats: The quantity of clinical and demographic metadata differed by source and by participant and was supplied without curation.

Material for sequencing was PBMCs or T cells enriched from blood (not recorded which). The source of this sequence is a man between 18 and 35 years old who had recovered from COVID-19. The rearranged segments are TRBV19 and TRBJ1-2; 7 nucleotides in the junction match TRBD1. This receptor carries the CDR3 CASSPQGVGYGYTF. The DNA sequence is TGTGCCAGTAGTCCCCAGGGGGTCGGCTATGGCTACACCTTC.